This T cell receptor beta chain stems from a study of early T cells in non-severe SARS-CoV-2 infection. Overall study context: Sequencing targeted bulk RNA from unsorted whole blood, leaving chains unpaired.

In germline, CDR1 is MDHEN, CDR2 SYDVKM. With V trimmed by 4 bases and J by 4 bases, 5 bases remained unmatched. The CDR3 is made up of 14 amino acids. Individual cDNA molecules were tagged with unique molecular identifiers, the study reported. TCRdb recomputed calls from the 5' RACE reads with MiXCR, one row per CDR3 protein. The data contain 65,000 to 80,000 distinct CDR3 sequences, less than 15% of them seen just once; the ten biggest clones take up nearly 6%. Sequencing input: whole blood. This receptor was taken from an adult who was a healthcare worker with PCR-confirmed SARS-CoV-2 infection or an uninfected control (not recorded which). V is TRBV28 and J is TRBJ2-7; 9 nucleotides line up with TRBD2. Here the CDR3 reads CASSYGLATYEQYF. CDR3 in DNA: TGTGCCAGCAGTTATGGACTAGCGACTTACGAGCAGTACTTC.